This T cell receptor beta chain was retrieved from a study of human T cells and chemical hapten exposure. As for the study in general: Patients, largely female, had alopecia areata, totalis or universalis.

Time point in this sample: patch test 1, 2 weeks after DPC sensitization. Documented treatment: therapeutic diphenylcyclopropenone sensitization with weekly scalp DPC. This CDR3 is 14 amino acids long. Germline CDR1 and CDR2: DFQATT and SNEGSKA (reference sequence). V lost 1 base and J 6 bases, leaving 14 bases between the germline ends. The table lists this clonotype with many counts. Individual cDNA molecules had unique molecular identifiers attached to them by the library. TCRdb re-derived calls from the RACE reads in MiXCR, one entry per CDR3 protein. Among some 82,000 distinct CDR3 sequences listed, around 11% were seen once.

The genes are TRBV20-1 and TRBJ2-3; possible D gene TRBD1, 7 bases. The origin of this receptor is a woman aged 50 to 60 with alopecia areata. Some clones in this sample may be carry-over from other donors' samples. Sequenced material: whole blood, taken in connection with sensitization to the hapten diphenylcyclopropenone (DPC). In DNA form, the CDR3 reads TGCAGTGCTAGAGCACCAGGGGGGATGGATACGCAGTATTTT. It translates to CSARAPGGMDTQYF.